The table lists the clone carrying this TCR beta chain with many counts. Its antigen is as yet unknown. The data were obtained in a study of cytomegalovirus exposure and HLA in healthy donors. Germline V gene sequence: CDR1 DFQATT, CDR2 SNEGSKA (reference sequence). Trimming cost V 6 bases and J 6 bases, with 11 bases left between them. The CDR3 is made up of 11 amino acids. These donors counted as nominally healthy when sampled, but unrecorded immune exposures were likely. General study points: There were some public TCRs occurring in many donors, but most TCR sequences were rare. Per published accounts, TCR beta sequences correctly predicted the HLA-A and HLA-B alleles of most subjects. Near-uniform donor sequencing depth was presumed by presence/absence analyses.

13 Jbeta primers and 60 Vbeta primers were used for the PCR. The table came from immunoSEQ multiplex PCR; TCRdb's copy has only in-frame clones and leaves some out. Here the sample spans more than 80,000 clones, over 60% being singletons. The source of this sequence is a human donor in good health. Sequenced: PBMCs. The chain carries TRBV20-1 and TRBJ1-1; D is unresolved. The CDR3 reads CSAPRFPEAFF. CDR3 in DNA: TGCAGTGCACCTAGGTTTCCTGAAGCTTTCTTT.